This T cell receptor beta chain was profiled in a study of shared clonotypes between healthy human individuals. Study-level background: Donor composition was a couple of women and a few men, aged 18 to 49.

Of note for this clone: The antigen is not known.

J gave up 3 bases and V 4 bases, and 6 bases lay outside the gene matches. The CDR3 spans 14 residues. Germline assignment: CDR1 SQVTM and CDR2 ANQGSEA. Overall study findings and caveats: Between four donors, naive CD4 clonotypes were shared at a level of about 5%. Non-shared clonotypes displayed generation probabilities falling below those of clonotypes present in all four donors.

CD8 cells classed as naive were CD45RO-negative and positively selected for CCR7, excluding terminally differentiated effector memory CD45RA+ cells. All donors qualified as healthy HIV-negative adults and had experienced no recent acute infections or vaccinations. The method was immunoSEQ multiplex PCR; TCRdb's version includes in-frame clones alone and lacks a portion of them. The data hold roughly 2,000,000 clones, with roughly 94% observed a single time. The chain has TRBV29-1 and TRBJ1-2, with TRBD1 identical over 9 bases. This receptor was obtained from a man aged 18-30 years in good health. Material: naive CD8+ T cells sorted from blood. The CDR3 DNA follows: TGCAGCGTTGGGGGGACAGGGTCGGACTATGGCTACACCTTC. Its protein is CSVGGTGSDYGYTF.